The 2 T cell receptor beta chains below all came from one sample that was sequenced in a study of T-cell memory formation after mild COVID-19. TCRdb called the 5' RACE reads again in MiXCR, with one record for every CDR3 protein. The sample gives 100,000 or so distinct CDR3 sequences, approximately 12% of which show up once; roughly two fifths is in the top ten. Sequencing was carried out using PBMCs or a T cell subset sorted from them (not recorded which). These TCRs come from a man aged 18 to 30 who had mild COVID-19 (a few samples of this study predate the infection). Cell type and time point are not known.

This clonotype has ten or more counts. V and J are TRBV19 and TRBJ1-1; a possible D gene is TRBD1 (5 bases). Germline V gene lookup returns CDR1 LNHDA and CDR2 SQIVND (reference sequence). The CDR3 consists of 14 residues. Trimming stripped 7 bases from V and 4 bases from J, with 16 bases between. The CDR3 sequence is CASTPGIGGTEAFF. Here the CDR3 DNA reads TGTGCCAGTACCCCCGGGATTGGGGGCACTGAAGCTTTCTTT.

At least ten counts were recorded for this clonotype. The rearrangement joins TRBV5-8 to TRBJ2-4; no firm D call. The germline V and J ends were trimmed by 4 bases and 5 bases, with 10 bases remaining between them. CDR1 and CDR2 (germline): SGHTS, YDEGEE. The CDR3 is made up of 13 amino acids. The CDR3 sequence is CASSVRTENIQYF. In DNA form, the CDR3 reads TGTGCCAGCAGCGTGCGGACGGAAAACATTCAGTACTTC.